Given below is one T cell receptor (beta chain) in context. These data belong to a study of graft-versus-host responses after intestinal transplantation. Using immunoSEQ multiplex PCR, the repertoire was profiled, and TCRdb retains in-frame clones only, with some absent. The table lists around 12,000 clones, roughly 93% of them singletons. Trimming stripped 2 bases from V and 4 bases from J, with 18 bases between. The CDR3 runs 16 residues. Germline V gene data show CDR1 as ENHRY and CDR2 as SYGVKD. The specimen comprised PBMCs, sampled approximately 960 days after intestinal transplantation. This receptor was obtained from a human patient who received an intestinal transplant, so some T cells may come from the graft donor. This chain connects TRBV10-3 to TRBJ2-7; a possible D gene is TRBD2 (6 bases). The CDR3 loop reads CAISEVAGTASYEQYF. CDR3 bases: TGTGCCATCAGTGAGGTTGCGGGGACGGCGTCTTACGAGCAGTACTTC.